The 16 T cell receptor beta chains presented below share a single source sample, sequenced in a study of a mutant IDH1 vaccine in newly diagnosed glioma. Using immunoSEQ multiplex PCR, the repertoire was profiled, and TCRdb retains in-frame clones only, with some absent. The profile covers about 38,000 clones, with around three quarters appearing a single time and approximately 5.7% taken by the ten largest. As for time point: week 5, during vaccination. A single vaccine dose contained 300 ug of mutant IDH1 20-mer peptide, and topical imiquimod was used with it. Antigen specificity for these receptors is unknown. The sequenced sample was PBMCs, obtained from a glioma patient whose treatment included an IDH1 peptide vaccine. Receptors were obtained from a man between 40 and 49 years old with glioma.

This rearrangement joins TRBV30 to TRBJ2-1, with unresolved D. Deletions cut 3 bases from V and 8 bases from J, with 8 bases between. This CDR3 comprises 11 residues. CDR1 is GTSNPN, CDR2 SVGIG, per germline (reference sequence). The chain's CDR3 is CAWSRLDEQFF. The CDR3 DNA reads TGTGCCTGGAGCCGGCTCGATGAGCAGTTCTTC.

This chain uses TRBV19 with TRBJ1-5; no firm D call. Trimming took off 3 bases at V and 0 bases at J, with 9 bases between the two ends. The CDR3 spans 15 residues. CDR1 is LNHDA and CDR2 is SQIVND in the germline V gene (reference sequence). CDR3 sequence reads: CASSILHNSNQPQHF. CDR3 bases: TGTGCCAGTAGTATCTTACACAATAGCAATCAGCCCCAGCATTTT. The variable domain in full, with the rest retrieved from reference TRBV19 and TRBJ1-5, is DGGITQSPKYLFRKEGQNVTLSCEQNLNHDAMYWYRQDPGQGLRLIYYSQIVNDFQKGDIAEGYSVSREKKESFPLTVTSAQKNPTAFYLCASSILHNSNQPQHFGDGTRLSIL.

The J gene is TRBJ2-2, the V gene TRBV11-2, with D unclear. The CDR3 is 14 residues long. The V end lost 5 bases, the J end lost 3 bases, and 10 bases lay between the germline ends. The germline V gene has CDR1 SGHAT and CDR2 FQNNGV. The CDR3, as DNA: TGTGCCAGCAGCCAGAATTGGCACACCGGGGAGCTGTTTTTT. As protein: CASSQNWHTGELFF.

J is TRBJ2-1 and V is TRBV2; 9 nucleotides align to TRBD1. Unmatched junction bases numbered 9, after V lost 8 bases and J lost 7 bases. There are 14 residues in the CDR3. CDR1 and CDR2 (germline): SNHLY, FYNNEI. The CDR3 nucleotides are TGTGCCAGCTGGGGAGGGACAGGGTTGAATGAGCAGTTCTTC. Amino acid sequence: CASWGGTGLNEQFF.

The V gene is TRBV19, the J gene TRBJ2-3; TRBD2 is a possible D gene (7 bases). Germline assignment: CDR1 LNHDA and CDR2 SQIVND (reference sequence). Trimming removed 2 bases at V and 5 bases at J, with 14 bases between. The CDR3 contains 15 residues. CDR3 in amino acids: CASSIWGGAGDTQYF. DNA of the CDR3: TGTGCCAGTAGTATATGGGGGGGGGCCGGAGATACGCAGTATTTT.

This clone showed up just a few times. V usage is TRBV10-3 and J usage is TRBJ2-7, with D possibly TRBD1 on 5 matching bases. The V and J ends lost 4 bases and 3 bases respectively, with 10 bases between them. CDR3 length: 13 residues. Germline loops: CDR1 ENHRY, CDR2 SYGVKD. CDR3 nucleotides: TGTGCCATCAGTGCATTAGGGGTCTACGAGCAGTACTTC. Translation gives CAISALGVYEQYF.

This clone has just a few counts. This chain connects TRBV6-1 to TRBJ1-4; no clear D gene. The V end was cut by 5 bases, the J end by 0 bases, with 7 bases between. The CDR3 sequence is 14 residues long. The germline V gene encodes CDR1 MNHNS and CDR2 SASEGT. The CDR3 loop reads CASSIDATNEKLFF. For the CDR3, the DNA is TGTGCCAGCAGTATAGATGCAACTAATGAAAAACTGTTTTTT.

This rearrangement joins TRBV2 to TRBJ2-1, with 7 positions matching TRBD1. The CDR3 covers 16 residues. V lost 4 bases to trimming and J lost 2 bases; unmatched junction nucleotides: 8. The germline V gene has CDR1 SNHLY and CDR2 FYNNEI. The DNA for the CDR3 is TGTGCCAGCAGTGGACAGGGATTAGTCACCTACAATGAGCAGTTCTTC. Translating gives CASSGQGLVTYNEQFF.

CDR3 bases: TGCAGCGCTACCAGGGGGCAGAACACTGAAGCTTTCTTT. Translating gives CSATRGQNTEAFF. The chain recombines TRBV29-1 with TRBJ1-1, with 8 positions matching TRBD1. The germline gives CDR1 SQVTM, CDR2 ANQGSEA. Losses at the gene ends were 7 bases for V and 1 base for J; bases not matched to a gene: 5. The length of the CDR3 is 13 residues.

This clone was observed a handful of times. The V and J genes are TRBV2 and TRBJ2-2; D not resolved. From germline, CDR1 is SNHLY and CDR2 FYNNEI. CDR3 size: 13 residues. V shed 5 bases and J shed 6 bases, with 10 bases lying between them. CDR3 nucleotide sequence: TGTGCCAGCAGTCGTACAGCATCCGGGGAGCTGTTTTTT. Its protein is CASSRTASGELFF.

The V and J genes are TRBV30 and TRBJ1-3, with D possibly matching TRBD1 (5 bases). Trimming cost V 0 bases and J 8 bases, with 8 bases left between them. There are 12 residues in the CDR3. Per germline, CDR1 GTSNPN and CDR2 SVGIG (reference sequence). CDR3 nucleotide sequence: TGTGCCTGGAGTGTTGGGGGGGACACCATATATTTT. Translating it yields CAWSVGGDTIYF.

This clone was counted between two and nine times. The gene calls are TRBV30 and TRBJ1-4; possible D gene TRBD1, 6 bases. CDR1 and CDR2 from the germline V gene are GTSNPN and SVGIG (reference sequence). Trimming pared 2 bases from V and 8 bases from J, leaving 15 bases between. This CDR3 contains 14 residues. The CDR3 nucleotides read TGTGCCTGGAGTCGGGGGGCCCTCGGGGAAAAACTGTTTTTT. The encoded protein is CAWSRGALGEKLFF.

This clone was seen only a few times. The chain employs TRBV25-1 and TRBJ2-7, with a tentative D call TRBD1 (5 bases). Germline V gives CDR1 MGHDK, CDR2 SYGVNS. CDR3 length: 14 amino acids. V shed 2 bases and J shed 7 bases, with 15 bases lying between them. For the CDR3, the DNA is TGTGCCAGCAGTGAAGTGGGCAGGGTAGTGGAGCAGTACTTC. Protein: CASSEVGRVVEQYF.

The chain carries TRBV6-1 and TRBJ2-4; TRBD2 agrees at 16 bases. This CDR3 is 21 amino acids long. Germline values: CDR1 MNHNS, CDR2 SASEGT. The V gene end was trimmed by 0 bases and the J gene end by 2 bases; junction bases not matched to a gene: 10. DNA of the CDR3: TGTGCCAGCAGTGAAGCTTTCCCGGGACTAGCGGGGGGGCCTACCAAAAACATTCAGTACTTC. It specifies CASSEAFPGLAGGPTKNIQYF.

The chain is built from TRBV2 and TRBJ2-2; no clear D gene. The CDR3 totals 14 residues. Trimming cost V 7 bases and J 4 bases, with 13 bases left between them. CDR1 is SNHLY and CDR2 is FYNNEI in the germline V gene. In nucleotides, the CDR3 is TGTGCCAGCACGCTGGCGGTGCGCACCGGGGAGCTGTTTTTT. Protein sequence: CASTLAVRTGELFF.

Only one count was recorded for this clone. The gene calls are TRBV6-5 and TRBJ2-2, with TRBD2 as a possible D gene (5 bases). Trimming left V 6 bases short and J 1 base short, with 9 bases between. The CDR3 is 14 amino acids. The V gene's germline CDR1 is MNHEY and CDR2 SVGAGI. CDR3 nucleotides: TGTGCCAGCAGCTCAGAGGGGAACACCGGGGAGCTGTTTTTT. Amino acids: CASSSEGNTGELFF.